The 21 T cell receptor beta chains listed next were all sequenced from one sample in a study of T cell repertoires in cytomegalovirus infection. TCRdb independently ran MiXCR on the reads; one entry per CDR3 protein. The sample lists roughly 150,000 distinct CDR3 sequences, 15% to 20% seen once, with 15% to 20% in the top ten. Sequences were obtained from CD8+ T cells from PBMCs. The receptor source for this set is a human donor in good health (CMV status not recorded). Some clones in this sample may be carry-over from other donors' samples.

This clonotype has just a few counts. The gene calls are TRBV29-1 and TRBJ2-7; D is uncertain. Germline V gene lookup returns CDR1 SQVTM and CDR2 ANQGSEA. V was cut by 2 bases and J by 4 bases, with 6 bases left in between. This CDR3 has 11 amino acids. The CDR3 bases are TGCAGCGTTGAATGGAATTACGAGCAGTACTTC. The encoded protein is CSVEWNYEQYF.

As regards this clonotype: A junction boundary mismatches the germline segment, possibly from a read error. The J gene is TRBJ2-1, the V gene TRBV7-9; no firm D call. Germline V CDR1 and CDR2: SEHNR, FQNEAQ (reference sequence). This CDR3 is built from 13 residues. In DNA, the CDR3 is TGTGCCAGCAGCCGTTCCGGCTACGATGAGCAGTTCTTC. This encodes CASSRSGYDEQFF.

The chain carries TRBV3-1 and TRBJ1-1; 7 nucleotides line up with TRBD1. Germline V gives CDR1 LGHDT, CDR2 YNNKEL (reference sequence). This CDR3 contains 15 residues. With V trimmed by 6 bases and J by 2 bases, 9 bases remained unmatched. The CDR3 region has the DNA TGTGCCAGCAGGCAGATACAGGGGACTAACACTGAAGCTTTCTTT. It specifies CASRQIQGTNTEAFF.

This clonotype was observed a few times. The chain is built from TRBV19 and TRBJ2-1; D unclear. CDR1 LNHDA and CDR2 SQIVND come from the germline V gene (reference sequence). V gave up 6 bases and J gave up 6 bases, with 15 bases separating them. The length of the CDR3 is 14 residues. Here the CDR3 DNA reads TGTGCCAGTAGGTCCCTCCCGACCCTCAATGAGCAGTTCTTC. It specifies CASRSLPTLNEQFF.

Only a few counts were recorded for this clonotype. The rearrangement uses TRBV27 and TRBJ1-1, with D possibly being TRBD1 (5 bases). CDR1 and CDR2 (germline): MNHEY, SMNVEV (reference sequence). V gave up 2 bases and J gave up 0 bases, with 13 bases separating them. This CDR3 is 16 amino acids long. In DNA, the CDR3 is TGTGCCAGCAGTTTAGCTGGGGGGAGAGTGAACACTGAAGCTTTCTTT. Residues: CASSLAGGRVNTEAFF.

This clonotype was seen at least ten times. The V and J genes are TRBV7-2 and TRBJ2-7, with TRBD2 as a possible D gene (6 bases). V dropped 5 bases and J dropped 4 bases, with 30 bases sitting between them. This CDR3 is built from 19 residues. Per germline, CDR1 SGHTA and CDR2 FQGNSA. This chain's CDR3 is CASSTRGPRPGGEEYEQYF. Here the CDR3 DNA reads TGTGCCAGCAGCACCCGCGGGCCCCGACCCGGAGGGGAGGAGTACGAGCAGTACTTC.

This chain links TRBV12-3 or TRBV12-4 with TRBJ2-7, with TRBD2 matching 7 bases. The CDR3 is 16 amino acids. The V segment lost 5 bases and the J segment 0 bases; nucleotides outside the gene matches: 10. The CDR3 nucleotides read TGTGCCAGCAGTCCGGGGGGACCGATACCCTCCTACGAGCAGTACTTC. Translation gives CASSPGGPIPSYEQYF.

The chain employs TRBV28 and TRBJ1-5; TRBD1 agrees at 7 bases. The CDR3 runs to 18 residues. The V gene's germline CDR1 is MDHEN and CDR2 SYDVKM. Trimming took 6 bases from V and 5 from J; bases not matched to a gene: 19. DNA of the CDR3: TGTGCCAGCAGCCATCCGGGACAGCGCGTCTTTTGGGATCAGCCCCAGCATTTT. As protein: CASSHPGQRVFWDQPQHF.

This clonotype was counted a few times. The V gene is TRBV7-6, the J gene TRBJ2-5; D is undetermined. Germline CDR1 and CDR2: SGHVS and FNYEAQ. This CDR3 region has 12 residues. V shed 5 bases and J shed 5 bases, with 9 bases lying between them. CDR3 loop: CASSVRRETQYF. The CDR3 DNA sequence: TGTGCCAGCAGCGTGCGTCGGGAGACCCAGTACTTC.

The table lists this clonotype with a few counts. This rearrangement joins TRBV7-9 to TRBJ2-5; TRBD2 is a possible D gene (5 bases). Between the trimmed V and J ends, which lost 5 bases and 0 bases, there was a span of 10 bases. This CDR3 is 14 amino acids long. CDR1 SEHNR and CDR2 FQNEAQ come from the germline V gene (reference sequence). CDR3 sequence: CASSHPRDQETQYF. The CDR3 region has the DNA TGTGCCAGCAGCCACCCGAGGGACCAAGAGACCCAGTACTTC. The full variable domain, with the rest looked up from reference TRBV7-9 and TRBJ2-5, is DTGVSQNPRHKITKRGQNVTFRCDPISEHNRLYWYRQTLGQGPEFLTYFQNEAQLEKSRLLSDRFSAERPKGSFSTLEIQRTEQGDSAMYLCASSHPRDQETQYFGPGTRLLVL.

There are a few counts of this clonotype. This chain connects TRBV11-2 to TRBJ2-1; 12 bases map to TRBD2. This CDR3 is built from 15 residues. Germline lookup yields CDR1 SGHAT and CDR2 FQNNGV. With V trimmed by 5 bases and J by 5 bases, 4 bases remained unmatched. The CDR3 DNA is TGTGCCAGCAGCCCTAGCGGGGGGGCTAACAATGAGCAGTTCTTC. Translation gives CASSPSGGANNEQFF.

The chain links TRBV18 to TRBJ2-1; 10 positions match TRBD2. V gave up 2 bases and J gave up 5 bases; unmatched junction bases: 6. The CDR3 sequence is 16 residues long. CDR1 is KGHSH and CDR2 is LQKENI in the germline V gene. The CDR3 here is CASSPTTSGIHNEQFF. In nucleotides, the CDR3 is TGTGCCAGCTCACCAACAACTAGCGGGATCCACAATGAGCAGTTCTTC. Complete variable domain (other parts from reference TRBV18 and TRBJ2-1): NAGVMQNPRHLVRRRGQEARLRCSPMKGHSHVYWYRQLPEEGLKFMVYLQKENIIDESGMPKERFSAEFPKEGPSILRIQQVVRGDSAAYFCASSPTTSGIHNEQFFGPGTRLTVL.

A note on this clonotype: One junction end disagrees with the germline gene, perhaps due to a read error. The chain has TRBV4-1 and TRBJ2-1; tentative D call: TRBD2 (6 bases). This CDR3 has 12 residues. Looked up from germline, CDR1 is MGHRA and CDR2 is YSYEKL. The DNA for the CDR3 is TGCGCCAGCAGCCCTCTCGCCGGCGGGGTGGTCTTC. This codes for CASSPLAGGVVF.

This clonotype was counted only a few times. The chain uses TRBV7-3 and TRBJ2-2, with unresolved D. CDR3 length equals 14 residues. The V end was cut by 2 bases, the J end by 4 bases, with 8 bases between. Per the germline V gene, CDR1 is SGHTA and CDR2 is FQGTGA. The CDR3 spells CASSLYSFTGELFF. CDR3 in DNA: TGTGCCAGCAGCTTATATAGTTTCACCGGGGAGCTGTTTTTT.

The chain combines TRBV6-2 or TRBV6-3 with TRBJ1-1, with 9 bases that match TRBD1. Germline values: CDR1 MNHEY, CDR2 SVGEGT. The CDR3 is 17 residues long. V lost 2 bases, J lost 3 bases, and 10 bases stayed unmatched. Written as DNA, the CDR3 is TGTGCCAGCAGTTACCCAGCTACAGGGGGCACAGACACTGAAGCTTTCTTT. Translation: CASSYPATGGTDTEAFF.

This clonotype has more than one count but fewer than ten. The chain uses TRBV29-1 and TRBJ1-2; TRBD1 matches at 9 bases. This CDR3 is built from 13 residues. Germline loops: CDR1 SQVTM, CDR2 ANQGSEA. After removal of 1 base from V and 5 bases from J, the junction contained 2 bases not matched to a gene. For the CDR3, the DNA is TGCAGCGTTGAAGGGGACAGGGAATATGGCTACACCTTC. It codes for CSVEGDREYGYTF.

The chain couples TRBV7-9 to TRBJ2-5, with TRBD2 matching 7 bases. This CDR3 is built from 14 residues. Germline loops: CDR1 SEHNR, CDR2 FQNEAQ (reference sequence). V dropped 7 bases and J dropped 2; count of bases not matched to a gene: 7. The CDR3 coding sequence is TGTGCCAGCACCGCCGGGACTATACAAGAGACCCAGTACTTC. Its translation: CASTAGTIQETQYF. Full variable domain (outside the CDR3, taken from reference TRBV7-9 and TRBJ2-5): DTGVSQNPRHKITKRGQNVTFRCDPISEHNRLYWYRQTLGQGPEFLTYFQNEAQLEKSRLLSDRFSAERPKGSFSTLEIQRTEQGDSAMYLCASTAGTIQETQYFGPGTRLLVL.

The chain recombines TRBV25-1 with TRBJ1-5; D unresolved. The CDR3 has 14 amino acids. Germline V gene sequence: CDR1 MGHDK, CDR2 SYGVNS. V lost 3 bases to trimming and J lost 4 bases, with 10 bases between them. The CDR3: CASSDDNRNQPQHF. The CDR3 coding sequence is TGTGCCAGCAGTGATGACAACCGAAATCAGCCCCAGCATTTT.

The J gene is TRBJ2-3, the V gene TRBV9; D is possibly TRBD1 (7 bases). The V end was cut by 4 bases, the J end by 2 bases, with 17 bases between. The CDR3 is 16 residues long. Germline-derived CDR1 and CDR2 are SGDLS and YYNGEE. The CDR3 is CASSIRTGGDTDTQYF. The CDR3 region has the DNA TGTGCCAGCAGCATCCGGACAGGAGGGGACACAGATACGCAGTATTTT.

The rearrangement links TRBV7-2 to TRBJ2-3, with D perhaps matching TRBD2 (6 bases). The CDR3 runs 16 residues. Germline-derived CDR1 and CDR2 are SGHTA and FQGNSA. V dropped 1 base and J dropped 3 bases, with 14 bases sitting between them. The CDR3 loop is CASSLVLARGTDTQYF. The DNA for the CDR3 is TGTGCCAGCAGCTTAGTGCTAGCGCGGGGAACAGATACGCAGTATTTT. Filled out from reference TRBV7-2 and TRBJ2-3, the complete variable domain reads GAGVSQSPSNKVTEKGKDVELRCDPISGHTALYWYRQSLGQGLEFLIYFQGNSAPDKSGLPSDRFSAERTGGSVSTLTIQRTQQEDSAVYLCASSLVLARGTDTQYFGPGTRLTVL.

There are a few counts of this clonotype. The chain uses TRBV28 and TRBJ2-7, with a tentative D call TRBD1 (5 bases). The germline V and J ends were trimmed by 5 bases and 2 bases, with 10 bases remaining between them. The V gene's germline CDR1 is MDHEN and CDR2 SYDVKM. This CDR3 contains 13 residues. For the CDR3, the DNA is TGTGCCAGCAGTGTGACAGTAGCCTACGAGCAGTACTTC. Translated, it gives CASSVTVAYEQYF. Full variable domain (remainder filled in from reference TRBV28 and TRBJ2-7): DVKVTQSSRYLVKRTGEKVFLECVQDMDHENMFWYRQDPGLGLRLIYFSYDVKMKEKGDIPEGYSVSREKKERFSLILESASTNQTSMYLCASSVTVAYEQYFGPGTRLTVT.